A selection of T cell receptor beta chains follows, all from one sample in a study of CD8 T cells in ankylosing spondylitis. TCRdb itself ran the 5' RACE reads through MiXCR, one entry per CDR3 protein. Altogether about 150,000 distinct CDR3 sequences are present, under 45% being singletons, with the ten largest covering roughly 15%. Specimen: synovial fluid, either unsorted or a sorted T cell fraction (not recorded which). The receptors were gathered from a male donor with ankylosing spondylitis. Each CDR3 is given with its conserved first and last residue. A D gene is named only where the DNA matches it firmly.

TRBV4-1	TRBJ1-6	NA	CASSRWKTSSYNSPLHF
TRBV28	TRBJ1-4	NA	CASTSFRGGGNEKLFF
TRBV7-3	TRBJ2-1	TRBD2	CASSLWASGDNEQFF
TRBV9	TRBJ2-7	NA	CASSDGSSYEQYF
TRBV6-2/TRBV6-3	TRBJ2-1	TRBD2	CASSTLTSGRTLSYNEQFF
TRBV27	TRBJ1-2	NA	CASRSLSYGYTF
TRBV4-1	TRBJ2-1	NA	CASSQAGPLGYNEQFF
TRBV10-3	TRBJ1-2	NA	CAISETAAGYGYTF
TRBV12-3/TRBV12-4	TRBJ1-1	NA	CASSLSGLEAFF
TRBV11-3	TRBJ2-2	NA	CASSFTSGTGELFF
TRBV4-1	TRBJ1-1	NA	CASSQEKEGPGTEAFF
TRBV28	TRBJ2-1	NA	CASGRPGGEQFF
TRBV29-1	TRBJ2-1	NA	CSADEDNEQFF
TRBV11-3	TRBJ2-7	NA	CASSLQAYEQYF
TRBV13	TRBJ2-1	NA	CASSLVPTWAEGSYNEQFF
TRBV28	TRBJ2-5	TRBD2	CASRRLGGGGETQYF
TRBV7-9	TRBJ1-1	TRBD1	CASRFGTGNTEAFF
TRBV4-2	TRBJ2-7	NA	CASSQWLGDYEQYF
TRBV6-2/TRBV6-3	TRBJ1-5	NA	CASTPLVPQGPQHF
TRBV6-2/TRBV6-3	TRBJ1-2	TRBD1	CASSYSGQGFLPSSYGYTF
TRBV7-9	TRBJ2-2	NA	CASSLNVRANTGELFF
TRBV6-1	TRBJ2-1	TRBD1	CASSAGTGGPNEQFF
TRBV5-1	TRBJ1-1	TRBD1	CASSRSKVPGQGARTEAFF
TRBV6-5	TRBJ2-7	NA	CASSYSVQGSYEQYF
TRBV28	TRBJ2-7	NA	CASSFNRQVCFNEQYF
TRBV24-1	TRBJ2-5	NA	CATSGGGDNQETQYF
TRBV28	TRBJ2-7	TRBD2	CASSFLLAGVWYYEQYF
TRBV5-6	TRBJ2-7	TRBD1	CASSYGTGGDEQYF